This paragraph reports one T cell receptor (beta chain). The target of this receptor is not known. No much larger clonotype is one base removed from it; base qualities were not supplied. The data are from a study of OX40 agonist ivuxolimab in advanced cancers. With regard to the full study: Ivuxolimab, which targeted the costimulatory receptor OX40 (CD134), was an agonistic, fully human IgG2 monoclonal antibody. Partial responses occurred in three dose-escalation patients, of whom one had hepatocellular carcinoma and two had cutaneous melanoma. Patients were allowed to have had prior anti-PD-1, anti-PD-L1 or anti-CTLA-4 therapy, and more than 35% of the dose-escalation patients had been treated with checkpoint inhibitors. In the dose-escalation cohort, roughly four fifths of patients were male, and the mean age was approximately 60 years, with a range of 23 to 79. Of the 50 or so patients in dose escalation, about 19 had hepatocellular carcinoma, approximately 15 had melanoma, 9 had renal cell carcinoma and 9 had head and neck cancer. Intravenous ivuxolimab was administered to patients every 2 weeks at six dose levels: 0.01, 0.1, 0.3, 1.5, 3 and 10 mg/kg. The point of sequencing TCRbeta in the periphery was to test whether ivuxolimab changed TCR sequence diversity and drove clonal T-cell expansion. The paper describes the monotherapy dose-escalation part (N ≈ 52 patients) of the phase I trial of ivuxolimab.

The trial excluded patients who had a history of autoimmune disease or who were on systemic immunosuppression. Peripheral blood for TCR sequencing was collected from all dose cohorts at baseline, on cycle 4 day 1, and on cycle 7 day 1. The samples were drawn from a first-in-human, open-label, multicenter phase I dose-escalation trial of ivuxolimab. Adults with locally advanced or metastatic melanoma, renal cell carcinoma, hepatocellular carcinoma or head and neck squamous cell carcinoma were enrolled in the trial. Before TCR sequencing, CD4+ T cells and CD8+ T cells from peripheral blood were sorted into separate populations. General conclusions and limits of the study: After ivuxolimab, more expanded clones were found on average in CD8+ T cells than in CD4+ T cells. Low levels of normalized T-cell clonal expansion were also seen in some nonresponding patients. Which antigens the clonally expanded peripheral T cells were specific for was not determined. At doses of 0.1 to 3.0 mg/kg, clonal expansion of both CD4+ and CD8+ blood T cells was observed from baseline to week 6. In the 0.1-3.0 mg/kg groups, partial responders had among the lowest normalized peripheral clonal expansion, particularly in CD8+ T cells.

In the germline V gene (reference sequence), CDR1 corresponds to MNHNY and CDR2 to SVGAGI. A distance of 10 bases separates the germline ends of V and J, which lose 2 bases and 0 bases respectively. The CDR3 measures 15 amino acids from cysteine to phenylalanine. The read is trimmed to its CDR3 DNA, 45 bases read in frame from base 1. Genomic DNA was isolated from the sorted cells so that the TCRbeta CDR3 region could be sequenced. The immunoSEQ Assay was used to sequence the TCRbeta CDR3 regions. The table comes from immuneACCESS by way of TCRdb, which keeps in-frame sequences with V and J called. Part of the clones is missing from these tables; in studies checked, under half for an unresolved V gene and the rest for unknown reasons. The sample table records 75,000 to 90,000 clones; more than 75% of these occur just once. In total, the top ten clones hold around 1.5% of the sample.

The material was CD4+ or CD8+ T cells sorted from blood, obtained in a trial of the OX40 agonist ivuxolimab. The rearranged chain carries TRBV6-6 and TRBJ1-1, and the D gene may be TRBD1, 6 bases matching. The sequence was collected from an adult with an advanced solid tumor such as melanoma, head and neck, liver or kidney cancer. The CDR3 sequence is CASSYPGTMNTEAFF. Here is the DNA: TGTGCCAGCAGTTACCCCGGGACAATGAACACTGAAGCTTTCTTT.